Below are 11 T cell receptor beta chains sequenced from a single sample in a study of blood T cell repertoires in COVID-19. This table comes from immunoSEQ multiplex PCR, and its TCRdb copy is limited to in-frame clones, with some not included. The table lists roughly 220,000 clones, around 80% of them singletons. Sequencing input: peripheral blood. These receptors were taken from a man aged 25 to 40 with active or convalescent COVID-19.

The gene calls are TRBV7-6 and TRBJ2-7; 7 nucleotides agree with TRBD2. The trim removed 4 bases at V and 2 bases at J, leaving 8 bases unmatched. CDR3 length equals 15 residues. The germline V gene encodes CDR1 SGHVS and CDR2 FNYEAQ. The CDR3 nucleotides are TGTGCCAGCAGCTATGGCGGGGGAGGAGCCTACGAGCAGTACTTC. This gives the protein CASSYGGGGAYEQYF. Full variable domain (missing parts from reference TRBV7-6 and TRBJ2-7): GAGVSQSPRYKVTKRGQDVALRCDPISGHVSLYWYRQALGQGPEFLTYFNYEAQQDKSGLPNDRFSAERPEGSISTLTIQRTEQRDSAMYRCASSYGGGGAYEQYFGPGTRLTVT.

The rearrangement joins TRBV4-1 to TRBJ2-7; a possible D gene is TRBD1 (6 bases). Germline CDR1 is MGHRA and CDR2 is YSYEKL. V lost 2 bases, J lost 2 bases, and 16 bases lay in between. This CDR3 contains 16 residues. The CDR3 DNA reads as TGCGCCAGCAGCCAACCCACAGGGTACGGGGCCTACGAGCAGTACTTC. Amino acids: CASSQPTGYGAYEQYF.

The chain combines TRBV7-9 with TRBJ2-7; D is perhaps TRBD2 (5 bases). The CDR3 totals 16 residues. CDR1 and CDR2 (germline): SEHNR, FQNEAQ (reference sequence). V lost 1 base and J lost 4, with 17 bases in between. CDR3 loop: CASSLEPGSPPYEQYF. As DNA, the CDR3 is TGTGCCAGCAGCTTAGAACCGGGATCCCCCCCTTACGAGCAGTACTTC.

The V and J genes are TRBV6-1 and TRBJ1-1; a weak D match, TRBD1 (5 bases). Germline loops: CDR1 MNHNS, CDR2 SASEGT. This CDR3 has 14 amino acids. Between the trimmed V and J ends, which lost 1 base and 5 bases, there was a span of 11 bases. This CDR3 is CASSEVRVWTEAFF. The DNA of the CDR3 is TGTGCCAGCAGTGAAGTCAGGGTGTGGACTGAAGCTTTCTTT.

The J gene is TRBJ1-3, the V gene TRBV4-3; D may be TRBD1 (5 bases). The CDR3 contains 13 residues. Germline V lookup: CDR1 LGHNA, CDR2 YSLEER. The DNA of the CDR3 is TGCGCGTGCCTTTTGACAGCCGGAAACACCATATATTTT. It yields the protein CACLLTAGNTIYF.

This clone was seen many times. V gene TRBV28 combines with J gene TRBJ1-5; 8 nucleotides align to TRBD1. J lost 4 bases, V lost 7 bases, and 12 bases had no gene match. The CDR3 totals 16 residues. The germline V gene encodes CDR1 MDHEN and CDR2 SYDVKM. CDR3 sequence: CASIVTSQGANQPQHF. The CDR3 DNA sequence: TGTGCCAGCATCGTCACCTCGCAGGGGGCGAATCAGCCCCAGCATTTT.

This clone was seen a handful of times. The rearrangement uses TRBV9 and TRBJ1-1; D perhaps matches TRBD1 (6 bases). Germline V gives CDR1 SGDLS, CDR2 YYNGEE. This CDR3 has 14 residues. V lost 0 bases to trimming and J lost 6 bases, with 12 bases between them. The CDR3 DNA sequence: TGTGCCAGCAGCGTAGTACAGGGAAAAGCTGAAGCTTTCTTT. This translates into CASSVVQGKAEAFF.

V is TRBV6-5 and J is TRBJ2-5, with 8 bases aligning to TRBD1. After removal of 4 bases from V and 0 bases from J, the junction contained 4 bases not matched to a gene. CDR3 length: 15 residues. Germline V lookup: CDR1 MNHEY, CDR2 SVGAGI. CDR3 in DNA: TGTGCCAGCAGTTTCCAGGGGGCCTACCAAGAGACCCAGTACTTC. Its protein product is CASSFQGAYQETQYF.

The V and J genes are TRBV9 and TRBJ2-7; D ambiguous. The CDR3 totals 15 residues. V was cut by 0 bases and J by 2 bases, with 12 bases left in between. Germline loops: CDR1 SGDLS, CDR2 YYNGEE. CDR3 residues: CASSVGSHPAYEQYF. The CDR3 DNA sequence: TGTGCCAGCAGCGTAGGTAGCCACCCCGCCTACGAGCAGTACTTC.

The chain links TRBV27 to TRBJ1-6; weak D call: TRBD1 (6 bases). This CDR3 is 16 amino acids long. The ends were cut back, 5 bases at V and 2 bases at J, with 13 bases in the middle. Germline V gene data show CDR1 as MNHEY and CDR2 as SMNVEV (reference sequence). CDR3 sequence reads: CASSRVQGTYNSPLHF. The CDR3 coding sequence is TGTGCCAGCAGTCGCGTACAGGGTACCTATAATTCACCCCTCCACTTT.

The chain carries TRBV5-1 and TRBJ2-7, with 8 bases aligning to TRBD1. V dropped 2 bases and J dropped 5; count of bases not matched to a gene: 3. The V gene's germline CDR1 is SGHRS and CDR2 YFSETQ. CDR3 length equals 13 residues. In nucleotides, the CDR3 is TGCGCCAGCAGCTTACAGGGGGATCACGAGCAGTACTTC. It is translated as CASSLQGDHEQYF.